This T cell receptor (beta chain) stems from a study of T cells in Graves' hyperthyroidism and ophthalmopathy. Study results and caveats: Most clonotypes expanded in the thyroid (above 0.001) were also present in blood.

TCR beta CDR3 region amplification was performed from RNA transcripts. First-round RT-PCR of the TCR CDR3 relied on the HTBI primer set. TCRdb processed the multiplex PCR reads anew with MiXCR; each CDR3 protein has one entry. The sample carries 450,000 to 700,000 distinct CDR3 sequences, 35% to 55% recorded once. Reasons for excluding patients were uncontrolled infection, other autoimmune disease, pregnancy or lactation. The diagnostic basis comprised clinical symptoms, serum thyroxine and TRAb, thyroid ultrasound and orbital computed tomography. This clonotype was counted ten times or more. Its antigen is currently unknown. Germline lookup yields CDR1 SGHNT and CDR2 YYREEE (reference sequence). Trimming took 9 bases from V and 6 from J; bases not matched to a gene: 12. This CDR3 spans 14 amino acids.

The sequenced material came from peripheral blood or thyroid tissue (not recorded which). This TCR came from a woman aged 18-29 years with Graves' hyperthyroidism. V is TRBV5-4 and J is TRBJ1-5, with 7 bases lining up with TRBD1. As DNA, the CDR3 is TGTGCCACCCGACAGGGTCTTGACTCTCAGCCCCAGCATTTT. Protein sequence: CATRQGLDSQPQHF. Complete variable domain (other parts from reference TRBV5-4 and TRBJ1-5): ETGVTQSPTHLIKTRGQQVTLRCSSQSGHNTVSWYQQALGQGPQFIFQYYREEENGRGNFPPRFSGLQFPNYSSELNVNALELDDSALYLCATRQGLDSQPQHFGDGTRLSIL.